This T cell receptor beta chain appears in the sequencing data of a study of T cells in localized non-small cell lung cancer. Measured with immunoSEQ multiplex PCR; TCRdb has only the in-frame clones, and not every one. The sample gives around 2,000 clones, 15% to 20% of which show up once; 10% to 15% is in the top ten. The study, taken as a whole, reports: Elevated blood T cell density was associated with longer overall survival. T cell clonality was highest in uninvolved adjacent lung, above tumor.

This clone is labeled as medium-sized. The antigen is undetermined. Other DNA sequences from this sample encode an identical CDR3 as well. Germline CDR1 is SGDLS and CDR2 is YYNGEE. The V and J ends lost 3 bases and 0 bases respectively, with 8 bases between them. The CDR3 is 14 residues long. This chain connects TRBV9 to TRBJ2-3; D not certain. The input for sequencing was normal lung tissue next to the tumor, taken before any cancer treatment. This receptor was taken from a male donor aged 60 or older with stage I non-small cell lung cancer. CDR3: CASSAYPSTDTQYF. In DNA, the CDR3 is TGTGCCAGCAGCGCTTATCCTAGCACAGATACGCAGTATTTT.